This note documents a single T cell receptor beta chain sequence. It has no known antigen specificity. Within one base of it there is no much larger clone, and no base qualities were kept. The sample comes from a study of OX40 agonist ivuxolimab in advanced cancers. Context from the whole study: Ivuxolimab was a fully human IgG2 agonistic monoclonal antibody targeting the costimulatory receptor OX40 (CD134). Intravenous ivuxolimab was administered to patients every 2 weeks at six dose levels: 0.01, 0.1, 0.3, 1.5, 3 and 10 mg/kg. A male proportion of nearly 85% and a mean age of roughly 55 years, ranging from about 20 to 79, were recorded for the dose-escalation cohort. Of the approximately 53 patients in dose escalation, 19 had hepatocellular carcinoma, about 15 had melanoma, 9 had renal cell carcinoma and 9 had head and neck cancer. The monotherapy dose-escalation portion (N ≈ 52 patients) of the phase I ivuxolimab trial is reported in the paper. Peripheral TCRbeta sequencing aimed to test whether ivuxolimab altered TCR sequence diversity and caused clonal T-cell expansion. Patients were allowed to have had prior anti-PD-1, anti-PD-L1 or anti-CTLA-4 therapy, and less than 45% of the dose-escalation patients had previously received checkpoint inhibitors. Partial responses occurred in three dose-escalation patients: two with cutaneous melanoma and one with hepatocellular carcinoma. Study-wide findings and limitations: The antigen specificity of the peripheral T cells that underwent clonal expansion was not determined. After ivuxolimab, more expanded clones were found on average in CD8+ T cells than in CD4+ T cells. Low levels of normalized T-cell clonal expansion were also seen in some patients who did not respond. At doses of 0.1 to 3.0 mg/kg, clonal expansion of both CD4+ and CD8+ blood T cells was observed from baseline to week 6. In the 0.1-3.0 mg/kg groups, partial responders had among the lowest normalized peripheral clonal expansion, particularly in CD8+ T cells.

Patients with autoimmune disease history or receiving systemic immunosuppression were excluded from the trial. Peripheral blood for TCR sequencing was collected from all dose cohorts at baseline, on cycle 4 day 1, and on cycle 7 day 1. The samples were drawn from a first-in-human, open-label, multicenter phase I dose-escalation trial of ivuxolimab. Adults with locally advanced or metastatic melanoma, renal cell, hepatocellular, or head and neck squamous cell carcinoma were enrolled in the trial. Before TCR sequencing, CD4+ T cells and CD8+ T cells were sorted from peripheral blood as separate populations. CDR1 and CDR2 are drawn from the germline V gene: MDHEN, SYDVKM. Spanning cysteine to phenylalanine, the CDR3 consists of 14 amino acids. CDR3 DNA is the only sequence kept; it has 42 bases, read in frame from the first base. Trimming takes 1 base from V and 2 bases from J, and the germline ends sit 9 bases apart.

Genomic DNA was isolated from the sorted cells so that the TCRbeta CDR3 region could be sequenced. The immunoSEQ Assay was used to sequence the TCRbeta CDR3 regions. TCRdb re-hosts the immuneACCESS table, in-frame sequences only. Its copies lack some clones; in the studies checked, an unresolved V gene accounts for under half of them, and the cause for the rest is not known. This sample has more than 55,000 clones in its table, and over 80% of those were observed once. Approximately 4% of the sample is held by the ten biggest clonotypes. The source of this sequence is an adult with an advanced solid tumor such as melanoma, head and neck, liver or kidney cancer. This receptor chain uses TRBV28 and TRBJ2-7, with no reliable assignment of the D segment. The source was CD4+ or CD8+ T cells sorted from blood, collected in a trial of the OX40 agonist ivuxolimab. The CDR3 has the sequence CASSLLGGTYEQYF. The DNA reads TGTGCCAGCAGTTTATTGGGCGGAACCTACGAGCAGTACTTC. With all but the CDR3 taken from the reference TRBV28 and TRBJ2-7 genes, the full variable domain is: DVKVTQSSRYLVKRTGEKVFLECVQDMDHENMFWYRQDPGLGLRLIYFSYDVKMKEKGDIPEGYSVSREKKERFSLILESASTNQTSMYLCASSLLGGTYEQYFGPGTRLTVT.